The present TCR beta chain was sequenced within a study of blood T cells in healthy people across ages. The germline V gene encodes CDR1 LGHDT and CDR2 YNNKEL (reference sequence). The V end lost 1 base, the J end lost 0 bases, and 12 bases lay between the germline ends. This CDR3 comprises 16 residues. On this clonotype itself: Its target is not known.

Donor samples were obtained from healthy Caucasian individuals from Russia, aged about 6 to 100. The authors isolated at least 7 million PBMCs per sample. The authors ran a second PCR of about 6 to 11 cycles using a sample-barcoded 5' primer and a J-beta primer mix. TCRdb fed the 5' RACE reads into MiXCR, producing one record per CDR3 protein. The sample includes 600,000 to 800,000 distinct CDR3 sequences, roughly half of them seen just once. Study-wide results and caveats: Donors of long life had a larger count of naive CD4+ cells and greater diversity than aged donors.

The chain joins TRBV3-1 to TRBJ1-1; the D gene is possibly TRBD1 (6 bases). The sample comprised blood. The TCR sequence derives from a woman of 80 years or more in good health. The CDR3 DNA is TGTGCCAGCAGCCAAGTGGTGGGGGGCATGAACACTGAAGCTTTCTTT. Translating gives CASSQVVGGMNTEAFF.